These T cell receptor beta chains were read from a single sample in a study of T-cell memory formation after mild COVID-19. One entry per CDR3 protein results from TCRdb running MiXCR on the 5' RACE reads. The data hold roughly 170,000 distinct CDR3 sequences, with around 20% observed a single time. Sequencing used PBMCs or a T cell subset sorted from them (not recorded which). The source is a man younger than 30 who had mild COVID-19 (a few samples of this study predate the infection). Cell type and time point are not known. Both conserved end residues are part of each CDR3. A D gene is named only where the DNA matches it firmly. Some rows mark clone size as missing; the rest say once, few, many or name a class of expanded clone.

TRBV4-3,TRBJ1-1,TRBD1,many,CASSQDPTGGNTEAFF,TGCGCCAGCAGCCAAGACCCTACAGGGGGTAACACTGAAGCTTTCTTT
TRBV7-2,TRBJ1-1,.,.,CASSLGLPANTEAFF,TGTGCCAGCAGCTTAGGTTTGCCTGCGAACACTGAAGCTTTCTTT
TRBV5-6,TRBJ2-7,.,.,CASSLEGISYEQYF,TGTGCCAGCAGCTTGGAAGGGATTAGCTACGAGCAGTACTTC
TRBV12-3/TRBV12-4,TRBJ1-2,.,few,CASSLAQGGGYTF,TGTGCCAGCAGTTTAGCCCAGGGAGGTGGCTACACCTTC
TRBV5-1,TRBJ2-3,.,.,CASSRRDPVTDTQYF,TGCGCCAGCAGCCGACGGGACCCGGTCACAGATACGCAGTATTTT
TRBV28,TRBJ1-1,TRBD1,few,CASRRSGTGGPEAFF,TGTGCCAGCAGACGATCCGGGACAGGGGGCCCTGAAGCTTTCTTT
TRBV6-6,TRBJ2-5,.,few,CASSYSRGVGGGQETQYF,TGTGCCAGCAGTTACTCGAGGGGAGTAGGAGGGGGCCAAGAGACCCAGTACTTC
TRBV7-2,TRBJ1-2,.,.,CASSSSGSIYYGYTF,TGTGCCAGCAGCTCGTCGGGCAGTATATACTATGGCTACACCTTC
TRBV12-5,TRBJ1-5,.,few,CASGRTGRGNQPQHF,TGTGCTAGTGGTCGGACGGGGAGGGGGAATCAGCCCCAGCATTTT
TRBV19,TRBJ2-7,.,.,CASSIRLRDEQYF,TGTGCCAGTAGTATAAGGCTGCGGGACGAGCAGTACTTC
TRBV19,TRBJ2-1,.,.,CASRPRGRYNEQFF,TGTGCCAGTAGGCCTAGAGGGAGATACAATGAGCAGTTCTTC
TRBV6-2/TRBV6-3,TRBJ1-2,.,.,CASSHGMVSSGYTF,TGTGCCAGCAGCCACGGGATGGTCAGCTCAGGCTACACCTTC
TRBV4-3,TRBJ1-6,.,.,CASSQLQVMDSPLHF,TGCGCCAGCAGCCAGCTACAGGTGATGGATTCACCCCTCCACTTT
TRBV3-1,TRBJ2-2,.,.,CASRLRGNTGELFF,TGTGCCAGCAGGTTGAGGGGGAACACCGGGGAGCTGTTTTTT
TRBV6-2/TRBV6-3,TRBJ2-1,.,.,CASSYSTQGGSSYNEQFF,TGTGCCAGCAGTTACTCGACCCAAGGGGGGAGCTCCTACAATGAGCAGTTCTTC
TRBV10-3,TRBJ1-1,.,.,CASAGQNTEAFF,TGTGCCAGTGCGGGCCAGAACACTGAAGCTTTCTTT
TRBV5-1,TRBJ1-2,TRBD1,.,CASSVPSGGGGYTF,TGCGCCAGCAGCGTACCGTCAGGGGGAGGTGGCTACACCTTC
TRBV20-1,TRBJ2-2,.,few,CSASRGGRTGELFF,TGCAGTGCTAGTCGAGGGGGGCGCACCGGGGAGCTGTTTTTT
TRBV6-2/TRBV6-3,TRBJ1-1,.,many,CASSYEEDTEAFF,TGTGCCAGCAGTTACGAGGAGGACACTGAAGCTTTCTTT
TRBV27,TRBJ1-2,.,.,CASSPLSPQGKGYGYTF,TGTGCCAGCAGCCCTCTTTCCCCCCAGGGCAAGGGCTATGGCTACACCTTC
TRBV7-6,TRBJ2-2,TRBD2,.,CASSLIPSGTSGYTGELFF,TGTGCCAGCAGCTTAATTCCTTCCGGGACTAGCGGCTACACCGGGGAGCTGTTTTTT
TRBV20-1,TRBJ2-4,TRBD2,many,CSSERGSQYF,TGCAGTAGCGAGCGGGGAAGTCAGTACTTC
TRBV19,TRBJ1-2,TRBD1,.,CASSIDPGRGRSGYTF,TGTGCCAGTAGTATAGACCCGGGAAGGGGGCGGTCAGGCTACACCTTC
TRBV4-1,TRBJ1-4,TRBD1,.,CASSQAGTGRNEKLFF,TGCGCCAGCAGCCAGGCCGGGACAGGGCGCAATGAAAAACTGTTTTTT
TRBV5-1,TRBJ1-1,.,.,CASSIQGLTFF,TGCGCCAGCAGCATCCAGGGCCTGACCTTCTTT
TRBV5-4,TRBJ2-2,.,.,CASSLPNTGELFF,TGTGCCAGCAGCTTGCCGAACACCGGGGAGCTGTTTTTT
TRBV12-3/TRBV12-4,TRBJ2-7,TRBD1,few,CASSTPGTVYEQYF,TGTGCCAGCAGTACACCCGGGACAGTTTACGAGCAGTACTTC
TRBV12-3/TRBV12-4,TRBJ2-5,.,.,CASSWQGWETQYF,TGTGCCAGCAGTTGGCAAGGTTGGGAGACCCAGTACTTC
TRBV27,TRBJ2-3,.,.,CASSFEGPGDTQYF,TGTGCCAGCAGTTTTGAGGGGCCGGGAGATACGCAGTATTTT
TRBV5-1,TRBJ2-1,TRBD2,many,CASSLDSGGVLGQFF,TGCGCCAGCAGCTTGGATAGCGGGGGAGTACTGGGGCAGTTCTTC
TRBV4-3,TRBJ2-3,.,few,CASSQEGTPSADTQYF,TGCGCCAGCAGCCAAGAGGGGACCCCGAGCGCAGATACGCAGTATTTT
TRBV5-1,TRBJ1-1,.,few,CASSLAGGDTEAFF,TGCGCCAGCAGCTTGGCGGGGGGCGACACTGAAGCTTTCTTT
TRBV2,TRBJ2-3,TRBD2,.,CASSKIAVVAGGTDTQYF,TGTGCCAGCAGTAAAATTGCGGTCGTAGCGGGGGGCACAGATACGCAGTATTTT
TRBV20-1,TRBJ1-6,.,.,CSARLSGDNSPLHF,TGCAGTGCTAGGTTGAGCGGGGATAATTCACCCCTCCACTTT
TRBV12-3/TRBV12-4,TRBJ1-6,TRBD1,.,CASSLTGQNSPLHF,TGTGCCAGCAGTTTGACAGGGCAAAATTCACCCCTCCACTTT
TRBV12-3/TRBV12-4,TRBJ2-4,.,few,CASSGRGGANIQYF,TGTGCCAGCAGTGGCCGAGGGGGGGCAAACATTCAGTACTTC
TRBV7-2,TRBJ1-2,.,.,CASSSISRGYTF,TGTGCCAGCAGCTCGATTTCTCGCGGCTACACCTTC
TRBV15,TRBJ1-1,.,.,CATSREQSTEAFF,TGTGCCACCAGCAGAGAACAGAGCACTGAAGCTTTCTTT
TRBV5-1,TRBJ1-1,TRBD1,few,CASTQGAGVTEAFF,TGCGCCAGCACACAGGGGGCCGGGGTCACTGAAGCTTTCTTT
TRBV20-1,TRBJ1-3,.,few,CSAFMPRGRNTIYF,TGCAGTGCTTTCATGCCGAGGGGGAGAAACACCATATATTTT
TRBV20-1,TRBJ2-1,.,.,CSARVPGIQTYNEQFF,TGCAGTGCTAGAGTTCCTGGGATCCAGACTTACAATGAGCAGTTCTTC
TRBV9,TRBJ1-1,TRBD1,.,CASSRQGRGNTEAFF,TGTGCCAGCAGCAGACAGGGTAGGGGGAACACTGAAGCTTTCTTT
TRBV7-2,TRBJ2-5,TRBD2,.,CASSLSSGGETQYF,TGTGCCAGCAGCTTAAGTAGCGGGGGAGAGACCCAGTACTTC
TRBV2,TRBJ2-3,.,few,CASSPGPDTQYF,TGTGCCAGCAGCCCCGGTCCAGATACGCAGTATTTT
TRBV7-2,TRBJ2-1,TRBD2,many,CASSWTSGVSNEQFF,TGTGCCAGCAGCTGGACTAGCGGGGTGTCCAATGAGCAGTTCTTC
TRBV10-3,TRBJ2-3,.,many,CATTGGGGADTQYF,TGTGCCACCACGGGGGGCGGGGGAGCAGATACGCAGTATTTT
TRBV4-3,TRBJ2-6,.,.,CASSQELGSLGTNVLTF,TGCGCCAGCAGCCAAGAGTTAGGGTCCTTAGGGACCAACGTCCTGACTTTC
TRBV12-3/TRBV12-4,TRBJ1-1,.,.,CASSPGKWKAFF,TGTGCCAGCAGCCCCGGAAAATGGAAAGCTTTCTTT
TRBV7-9,TRBJ1-2,TRBD1,.,CASSFGTGELYGYTF,TGTGCCAGCAGCTTTGGTACAGGGGAACTCTATGGCTACACCTTC
TRBV6-5,TRBJ2-3,.,few,CASSYRGMSTDTQYF,TGTGCCAGCAGTTACAGGGGGATGAGCACAGATACGCAGTATTTT
TRBV5-1,TRBJ1-2,TRBD1,few,CASSWDRASYGYTF,TGCGCCAGCAGCTGGGACAGGGCGAGCTATGGCTACACCTTC
TRBV19,TRBJ2-3,.,.,CASSIGTGSSTDTQYF,TGTGCCAGTAGTATCGGGACGGGATCTAGCACAGATACGCAGTATTTT
TRBV7-9,TRBJ2-3,TRBD2,.,CAIGASGGWTDTQYF,TGTGCCATCGGGGCTAGCGGGGGGTGGACAGATACGCAGTATTTT
TRBV14,TRBJ2-1,.,.,CASSKIRGYNEQFF,TGTGCCAGCAGCAAGATACGGGGCTACAATGAGCAGTTCTTC
TRBV6-5,TRBJ1-2,TRBD1,.,CASRRTGTNYGYTF,TGTGCCAGCAGAAGGACAGGGACTAACTATGGCTACACCTTC